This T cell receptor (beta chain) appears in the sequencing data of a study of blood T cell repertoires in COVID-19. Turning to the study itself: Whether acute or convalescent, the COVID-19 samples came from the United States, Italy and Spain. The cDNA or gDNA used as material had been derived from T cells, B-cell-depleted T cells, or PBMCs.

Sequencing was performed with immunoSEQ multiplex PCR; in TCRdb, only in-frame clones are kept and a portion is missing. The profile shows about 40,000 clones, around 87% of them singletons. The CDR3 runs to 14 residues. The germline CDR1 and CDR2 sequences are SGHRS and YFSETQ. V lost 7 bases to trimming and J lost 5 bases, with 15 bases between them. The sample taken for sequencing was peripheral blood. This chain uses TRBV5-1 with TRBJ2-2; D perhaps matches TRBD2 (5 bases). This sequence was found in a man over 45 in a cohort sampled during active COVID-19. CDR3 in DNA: TGCGCCAGCGGTCGAGAGGGATGGACCGGGGAGCTGTTTTTT. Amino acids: CASGREGWTGELFF.